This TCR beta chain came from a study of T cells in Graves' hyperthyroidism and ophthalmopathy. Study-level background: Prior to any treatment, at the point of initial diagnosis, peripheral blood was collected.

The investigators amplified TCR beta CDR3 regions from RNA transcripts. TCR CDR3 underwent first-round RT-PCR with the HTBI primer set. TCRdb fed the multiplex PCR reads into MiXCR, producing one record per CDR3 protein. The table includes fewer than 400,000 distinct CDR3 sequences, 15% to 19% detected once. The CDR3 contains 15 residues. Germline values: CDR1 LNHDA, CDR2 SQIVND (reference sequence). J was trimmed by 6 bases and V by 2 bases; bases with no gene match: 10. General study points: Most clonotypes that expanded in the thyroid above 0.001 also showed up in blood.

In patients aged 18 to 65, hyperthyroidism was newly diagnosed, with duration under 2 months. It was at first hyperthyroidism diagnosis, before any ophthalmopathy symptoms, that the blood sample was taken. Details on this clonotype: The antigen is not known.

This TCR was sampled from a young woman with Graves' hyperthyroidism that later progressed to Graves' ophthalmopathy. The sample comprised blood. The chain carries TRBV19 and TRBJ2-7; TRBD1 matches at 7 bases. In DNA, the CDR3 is TGTGCCAGTAGTATACGATCCCAGGGGGATGGCGAGCAGTACTTC. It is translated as CASSIRSQGDGEQYF.